This TCR beta chain came from a study of cytomegalovirus exposure and HLA in healthy donors. Overall study context: Out of about 180 million T cells, an earlier analysis found over 90 million unique TCR beta sequences in total.

The CDR3 runs to 18 residues. Germline V gene sequence: CDR1 LGHNA, CDR2 YNFKEQ. J was trimmed by 2 bases and V by 4 bases; bases with no gene match: 8. Notes on the study in general: Within the data, a cluster of highly shared sequence variants was likely a sequencing artifact. According to reports, the classifier identified cytomegalovirus status with high specificity and sensitivity. An analysis was carried out later, and it reportedly showed fewer N-insertions in an Asian-associated ancestry cluster than the roughly 700-donor mean.

The PCR contained 60 Vbeta and 13 Jbeta primers. The protocol was immunoSEQ multiplex PCR, while the TCRdb copy is restricted to in-frame clones and leaves out a portion. The repertoire includes roughly 120,000 clones, 82% of them detected once, and approximately 10% sits in the top ten. In the case of this clone: No antigen is known for it.

The material sequenced was PBMCs. The chain joins TRBV4-2 to TRBJ2-2, with 12 bases fitting TRBD2. This sequence was found in a male donor in good health and CMV-seropositive. CDR3 amino acids: CASSLAGTSGLNTGELFF. CDR3 nucleotide sequence: TGTGCCAGCAGCCTCGCCGGGACTAGCGGGCTTAACACCGGGGAGCTGTTTTTT.